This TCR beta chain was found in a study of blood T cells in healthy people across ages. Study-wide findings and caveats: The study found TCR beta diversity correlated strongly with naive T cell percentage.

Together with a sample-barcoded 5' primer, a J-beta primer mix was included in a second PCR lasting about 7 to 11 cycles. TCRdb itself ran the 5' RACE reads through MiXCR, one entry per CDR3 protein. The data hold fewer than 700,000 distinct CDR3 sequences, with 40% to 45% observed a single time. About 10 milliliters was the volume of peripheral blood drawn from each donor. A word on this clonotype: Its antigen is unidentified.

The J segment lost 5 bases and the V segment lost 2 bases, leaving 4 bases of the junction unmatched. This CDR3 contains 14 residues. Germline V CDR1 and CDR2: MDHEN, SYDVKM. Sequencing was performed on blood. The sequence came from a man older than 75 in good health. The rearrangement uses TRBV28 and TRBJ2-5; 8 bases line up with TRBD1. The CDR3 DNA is TGTGCCAGCAGTTTAGCAGGGGGCCATGAGACCCAGTACTTC. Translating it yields CASSLAGGHETQYF.